These T cell receptor beta chains were read from a single sample in a study of sequential checkpoint blockade in melanoma. Sequencing was performed with immunoSEQ multiplex PCR; in TCRdb, only in-frame clones are kept and a portion is missing. The table records about 29,000 clones, approximately 80% of them present only once. The sample here was CD8+ T cells sorted from blood (inferred from file names), taken from a patient given nivolumab and ipilimumab in sequence. These receptors all come from a human donor with melanoma. Both conserved end residues are part of each CDR3. D genes are given only for firm matches. Size values are once, few and many counts, or a class for expanded clones, and some rows have none.

v_call	j_call	clone_size	d_call	cdr3_aa	cdr3_nt
TRBV11-3	TRBJ2-1	.	.	CASSPGESNEQFF	TGTGCCAGCAGCCCCGGAGAAAGCAATGAGCAGTTCTTC
TRBV2	TRBJ2-3	.	TRBD2	CASSESGTSGPSTDTQYF	TGTGCCAGCAGTGAATCGGGGACTAGCGGGCCTAGCACAGATACGCAGTATTTT
TRBV13	TRBJ2-7	few	.	CASSMTGTSYEQYF	TGTGCCAGCAGCATGACAGGGACTTCCTACGAGCAGTACTTC
TRBV4-1	TRBJ2-7	once	.	CASSQAGTKGEQYF	TGCGCCAGCAGCCAAGCCGGGACAAAAGGAGAGCAGTACTTC
TRBV5-6	TRBJ2-1	once	.	CASSLAEQGGRTQFF	TGTGCCAGCAGCTTGGCCGAGCAGGGGGGACGGACCCAGTTCTTC
TRBV23-1	TRBJ2-7	few	TRBD1	CARTLPPGQVSYEQYF	TGCGCCAGAACTTTACCCCCGGGACAGGTCTCCTACGAGCAGTACTTC
TRBV7-9	TRBJ1-1	.	.	CASSLVGDTEAFF	TGTGCCAGCAGCTTAGTAGGGGACACTGAAGCTTTCTTT
TRBV9	TRBJ2-1	once	TRBD2	CASSVGSGGVYEQFF	TGTGCCAGCAGCGTTGGTAGCGGGGGTGTATATGAGCAGTTCTTC
TRBV27	TRBJ2-7	.	TRBD2	CASSRGLAVYEQYF	TGTGCCAGCAGTCGGGGACTAGCGGTATACGAGCAGTACTTC
TRBV29-1	TRBJ2-3	.	TRBD2	CSVEGGGRSTDTQYF	TGCAGCGTTGAAGGCGGGGGGAGAAGCACAGATACGCAGTATTTT
TRBV25-1	TRBJ2-2	few	TRBD1	CASGGQGDTGELFF	TGTGCCAGCGGCGGACAGGGTGACACCGGGGAGCTGTTTTTT
TRBV21-1	TRBJ2-7	.	.	CASSNESAFVLGDTYEQYF	TGTGCCAGCAGCAATGAATCAGCGTTCGTTTTAGGAGATACCTACGAGCAGTACTTC
TRBV27	TRBJ2-2	many	TRBD2	CASRGTSGGSGELFF	TGTGCCAGCAGGGGGACTAGCGGGGGGTCAGGGGAGCTGTTTTTT
TRBV27	TRBJ2-3	.	TRBD2	CASSYGTSGVTDTQYF	TGTGCCAGCAGTTATGGGACTAGCGGGGTCACAGATACGCAGTATTTT
TRBV19	TRBJ1-5	.	.	CASSRAGNQPQHF	TGTGCCAGTAGTCGGGCGGGGAATCAGCCCCAGCATTTT
TRBV6-4	TRBJ1-2	.	.	CASSGQAYGYTF	TGTGCCAGCAGTGGACAGGCCTATGGCTACACCTTC
TRBV4-3	TRBJ1-1	.	.	CASSQDTGYEAFF	TGCGCCAGCAGCCAAGATACAGGGTATGAAGCTTTCTTT
TRBV7-9	TRBJ1-2	.	TRBD1	CASRNPGQGFYGYTF	TGTGCCAGCAGAAATCCGGGACAGGGATTTTATGGCTACACCTTC
TRBV7-9	TRBJ2-1	.	.	CASSFQGGAWDEQFF	TGTGCCAGCAGCTTTCAGGGGGGCGCTTGGGATGAGCAGTTCTTC
TRBV27	TRBJ2-1	.	TRBD2	CASRSGGAPYNEQFF	TGTGCCAGCAGGAGCGGGGGGGCGCCCTACAATGAGCAGTTCTTC
TRBV18	TRBJ2-5	.	TRBD1	CASSLLRGDRERQETQYF	TGTGCCAGCTCACTGTTACGAGGGGACAGGGAGCGACAAGAGACCCAGTACTTC
TRBV2	TRBJ1-2	.	.	CATYTLGQTNYGYTF	TGTGCCACCTATACCCTCGGACAGACTAACTATGGCTACACCTTC
TRBV7-9	TRBJ2-7	.	TRBD1	CASSSGTGAYEQYF	TGTGCCAGCAGCTCGGGGACAGGCGCCTACGAGCAGTACTTC
TRBV7-3	TRBJ2-5	.	.	CASSTRQVGDQETQYF	TGTGCCAGCAGCACTCGTCAGGTGGGAGACCAAGAGACCCAGTACTTC
TRBV7-9	TRBJ1-3	medium-sized	.	CASSLPGGDGNTIYF	TGTGCCAGCAGCTTACCGGGGGGGGACGGAAACACCATATATTTT
TRBV5-8	TRBJ1-1	.	.	CASYAGGEAFF	TGTGCCAGCTACGCCGGAGGGGAAGCTTTCTTT
TRBV7-2	TRBJ2-3	medium-sized	.	CASSLGTDYSTDTQYF	TGTGCCAGCAGCTTAGGGACAGATTATTCCACAGATACGCAGTATTTT
TRBV7-2	TRBJ2-7	.	.	CASRPTAGTPPYERYF	TGTGCCAGCAGGCCAACAGCCGGGACACCCCCCTACGAGCGGTACTTC
TRBV19	TRBJ1-1	.	TRBD1	CASRAGGGNTEAFF	TGTGCCAGTAGAGCAGGGGGAGGAAACACTGAAGCTTTCTTT
TRBV5-5	TRBJ2-2	.	TRBD1	CASSLYRGPTGELFF	TGTGCCAGCAGCTTGTACAGGGGGCCAACCGGGGAGCTGTTTTTT
TRBV5-1	TRBJ1-2	few	.	CASSLVPETGDGYTF	TGCGCCAGCAGCTTGGTGCCGGAAACGGGGGATGGCTACACCTTC
TRBV30	TRBJ1-1	once	.	CAWSVHLNTEAFF	TGTGCCTGGAGTGTCCATCTGAACACTGAAGCTTTCTTT
TRBV5-3	TRBJ1-6	.	TRBD1	CARSSLTGQNSPLHF	TGTGCCAGAAGCTCCCTAACGGGACAGAATTCACCCCTCCACTTT
TRBV7-3	TRBJ2-2	.	TRBD1	CASSLWGTDGELFF	TGTGCCAGCAGCTTGTGGGGGACAGACGGGGAGCTGTTTTTT
TRBV19	TRBJ2-1	.	TRBD2	CASSMGLAGSNEQFF	TGTGCCAGTAGTATGGGTCTAGCGGGGTCCAATGAGCAGTTCTTC
TRBV30	TRBJ1-1	.	.	CAWSPIEGHTEAFF	TGTGCCTGGAGTCCCATAGAGGGTCACACTGAAGCTTTCTTT
TRBV4-2	TRBJ2-3	.	TRBD2	CASKPGLADTDTQYF	TGTGCCAGCAAACCGGGACTAGCGGATACAGATACGCAGTATTTT
TRBV4-2	TRBJ2-1	.	.	CASSQDRDIYSYNEQFF	TGTGCCAGCAGCCAAGACCGGGACATCTACTCCTACAATGAGCAGTTCTTC
TRBV4-1	TRBJ1-2	.	TRBD1	CASSQDQTGTGGAYGYTF	TGCGCCAGCAGCCAAGATCAGACCGGGACAGGGGGCGCCTATGGCTACACCTTC
TRBV7-8	TRBJ1-2	.	.	CASSRAGRGVDYGYTF	TGTGCCAGCAGCAGAGCAGGGAGGGGGGTGGACTATGGCTACACCTTC
TRBV28	TRBJ1-6	.	TRBD1	CASSPDRGSSYNSPLHF	TGTGCCAGCAGTCCCGACAGGGGTAGCTCCTATAATTCACCCCTCCACTTT
TRBV7-8	TRBJ2-3	few	.	CASSPGGSGTDTQYF	TGTGCCAGCAGTCCGGGGGGCTCCGGCACAGATACGCAGTATTTT
TRBV2	TRBJ1-1	.	TRBD1	CASSESDRFVAFF	TGTGCCAGCAGTGAATCGGACAGGTTTGTAGCTTTCTTT
TRBV9	TRBJ1-1	.	TRBD1	CASSRSGTGANTEAFF	TGTGCCAGCAGCAGGTCGGGGACAGGGGCTAACACTGAAGCTTTCTTT
TRBV7-9	TRBJ2-5	.	.	CASSQKGLPGQETQYF	TGTGCCAGCAGCCAGAAGGGACTTCCAGGGCAAGAGACCCAGTACTTC
TRBV27	TRBJ1-2	.	.	CASSLTASYGYTF	TGTGCCAGCAGTTTAACAGCCAGTTATGGCTACACCTTC
TRBV7-6	TRBJ2-7	.	.	CASSLAGWEQYF	TGTGCCAGCAGCTTGGCAGGGTGGGAGCAGTACTTC
TRBV11-2	TRBJ2-3	.	.	CASRGVGANTQYF	TGTGCCAGCAGAGGAGTTGGGGCAAATACGCAGTATTTT
TRBV27	TRBJ2-5	.	.	CASSLLTSQETQYF	TGTGCCAGCAGTTTACTGACTAGCCAAGAGACCCAGTACTTC
TRBV19	TRBJ1-2	.	TRBD1	CASSHGTGHGYTF	TGTGCCAGTAGCCACGGGACAGGGCATGGCTACACCTTC